These 18 T cell receptor beta chains came from one sample sequenced in a study of blood T cell repertoires in COVID-19. The protocol was immunoSEQ multiplex PCR, while the TCRdb copy is restricted to in-frame clones and leaves out a portion. The sample yields about 220,000 clones, around 81% seen once. The specimen sequenced was peripheral blood. Receptor source: a woman aged 55-69 years with acute or convalescent COVID-19.

The chain employs TRBV11-3 and TRBJ1-6, with unresolved D. From germline, CDR1 is SGHNT and CDR2 YENEEA. CDR3 length equals 18 residues. The ends were cut back, 8 bases at V and 4 bases at J, with 24 bases in the middle. The CDR3 DNA follows: TGTGCCAGCTGGTATGCAGGCGAACTCGGCCCTTATAATTCACCCCTCCACTTT. Residues: CASWYAGELGPYNSPLHF.

The gene calls are TRBV5-1 and TRBJ1-1; 8 positions agree with TRBD1. V shed 0 bases and J 0 bases; nucleotides not matched to a gene: 4. This CDR3 is 16 amino acids long. The germline CDR1 and CDR2 sequences are SGHRS and YFSETQ. The DNA for the CDR3 is TGCGCCAGCAGCTTGGACAGGGGGATTCTGAACACTGAAGCTTTCTTT. Its protein product is CASSLDRGILNTEAFF.

This clone was recorded a few times. The rearrangement links TRBV7-9 to TRBJ1-1; 11 nucleotides align to TRBD1. The CDR3 is made up of 14 amino acids. Germline V gene sequence: CDR1 SEHNR, CDR2 FQNEAQ (reference sequence). The ends lost 3 bases at V and 7 bases at J; junction bases unmatched: 4. In DNA form, the CDR3 reads TGTGCCAGCAGCTTCGGGACAGGGGGGTTTGAAGCTTTCTTT. Translating gives CASSFGTGGFEAFF.

This clone was detected only once. The chain employs TRBV4-1 and TRBJ1-2, with 8 bases aligning to TRBD1. Trimming took 5 bases from V and 8 from J; bases not matched to a gene: 10. Per germline, CDR1 MGHRA and CDR2 YSYEKL. This CDR3 is 14 amino acids long. The CDR3 protein is CASSYTGGGGGYTF. CDR3 DNA sequence: TGCGCCAGCAGCTATACAGGGGGAGGAGGCGGCTACACCTTC.

Only one count was recorded for this clone. V and J are TRBV18 and TRBJ2-3; 7 nucleotides agree with TRBD1. The germline CDR1 and CDR2 sequences are KGHSH and LQKENI. The CDR3 is made up of 14 amino acids. With V trimmed by 3 bases and J by 0 bases, 0 bases remained unmatched. CDR3 sequence (DNA): TGTGCCAGCTCACCGGACAGGAGCACAGATACGCAGTATTTT. Protein: CASSPDRSTDTQYF.

The gene calls are TRBV25-1 and TRBJ2-3; TRBD2 matches at 7 bases. This CDR3 has 16 residues. Germline trimming cut 2 bases from V and 0 bases from J; bases unmatched to any gene: 5. Germline CDR1 is MGHDK and CDR2 is SYGVNS. This CDR3 reads CASSEGTKTSTDTQYF. Here the CDR3 DNA reads TGTGCCAGCAGTGAAGGGACTAAAACTAGCACAGATACGCAGTATTTT.

The chain has TRBV12-3 or TRBV12-4 and TRBJ1-3; tentative D call: TRBD1 (5 bases). The CDR3 covers 13 residues. Trimming removed 6 bases from V and 3 bases from J, with 9 bases in between. As DNA, the CDR3 is TGTGCCAGCAGCCTGGGGCTTGGAAACACCATATATTTT. It encodes CASSLGLGNTIYF.

This clone was counted between two and nine times. This sequence joins TRBV12-3 or TRBV12-4 and TRBJ1-1; weak D call: TRBD1 (5 bases). The CDR3 is 13 amino acids. V lost 6 bases, J lost 11 bases, and 19 bases lay in between. The CDR3 coding sequence is TGTGCCAGCAGCAGGACAATAGGAACCGGGGCTTTCTTT. Translated, it gives CASSRTIGTGAFF.

The gene calls are TRBV5-3 and TRBJ1-3; D gene ambiguous. TRBV5-3 is an open reading frame, and its role is uncertain. The V end was cut by 0 bases, the J end by 0 bases, with 10 bases between. The CDR3 consists of 16 residues. This CDR3 is CARSLVVTFSGNTIYF. The CDR3 DNA sequence: TGTGCCAGAAGCTTGGTAGTTACTTTCTCTGGAAACACCATATATTTT.

This clone was observed once. The chain couples TRBV20-1 to TRBJ2-2; D gene uncertain. Germline CDR1 and CDR2: DFQATT and SNEGSKA (reference sequence). The length of the CDR3 is 12 residues. Deletions cut 3 bases from V and 2 bases from J, with 4 bases between. CDR3 nucleotide sequence: TGCAGTGCTAGTATAAACACCGGGGAGCTGTTTTTT. Its translation is CSASINTGELFF.

J is TRBJ1-1 and V is TRBV19; D is undetermined. From germline, CDR1 is LNHDA and CDR2 SQIVND (reference sequence). This CDR3 has 14 amino acids. V dropped 5 bases and J dropped 0 bases, with 10 bases sitting between them. CDR3 nucleotide sequence: TGTGCCAGTAGTCAGCGGCAGTTGAACACTGAAGCTTTCTTT. Translated, it gives CASSQRQLNTEAFF.

This chain connects TRBV11-2 to TRBJ1-2, with 8 bases matching TRBD1. This CDR3 spans 13 amino acids. Trimming cost V 1 base and J 10 bases; bases outside gene matches: 5. From germline, CDR1 is SGHAT and CDR2 FQNNGV. CDR3: CASSLAGQGYYTF. The CDR3 DNA is TGTGCCAGCAGCTTAGCAGGACAGGGTTACTACACCTTC. The whole variable domain, remainder taken from reference TRBV11-2 and TRBJ1-2, is EAGVAQSPRYKIIEKRQSVAFWCNPISGHATLYWYQQILGQGPKLLIQFQNNGVVDDSQLPKDRFSAERLKGVDSTLKIQPAKLEDSAVYLCASSLAGQGYYTFGSGTRLTVV.

V and J are TRBV7-2 and TRBJ2-7; D is possibly TRBD2 (5 bases). Trimming stripped 5 bases from V and 0 bases from J, with 11 bases between. The V gene's germline CDR1 is SGHTA and CDR2 FQGNSA. CDR3 length: 14 residues. The chain's CDR3 is CASSRLGSSYEQYF. The CDR3 bases are TGTGCCAGCAGCCGTTTGGGGAGCTCCTACGAGCAGTACTTC.

The CDR3 DNA reads as TGCAGTGTGGGACAGGGCACTGAAGCTTTCTTT. Residues: CSVGQGTEAFF. V and J are TRBV20-1 and TRBJ1-1, with 9 bases that match TRBD1. V lost 7 bases, J lost 4 bases, and 1 base stayed unmatched. Germline V lookup: CDR1 DFQATT, CDR2 SNEGSKA (reference sequence). The CDR3 length is 11 residues.

This clone was seen only once. The chain links TRBV30 to TRBJ1-1, with D unresolved. The V and J ends lost 0 bases and 11 bases respectively, with 10 bases between them. Germline-derived CDR1 and CDR2 are GTSNPN and SVGIG (reference sequence). The CDR3 runs to 11 residues. This CDR3 reads CAWSVGISAFF. The CDR3 DNA is TGTGCCTGGAGTGTCGGGATCAGTGCTTTCTTT.

This clone was counted once. V usage is TRBV2 and J usage is TRBJ1-1, with D maybe TRBD1 (5 bases). The length of the CDR3 is 12 residues. Germline-derived CDR1 and CDR2 are SNHLY and FYNNEI. Trimming removed 7 bases from V and 0 bases from J, with 6 bases in between. This CDR3 reads CASKTVNTEAFF. The CDR3 bases are TGTGCCAGCAAGACAGTGAACACTGAAGCTTTCTTT.

This clone has more than one count but fewer than ten. V and J are TRBV27 and TRBJ2-2; a weak D match, TRBD1 (5 bases). Germline V gene sequence: CDR1 MNHEY, CDR2 SMNVEV (reference sequence). This CDR3 spans 14 amino acids. V was shortened by 5 bases and J by 4 bases, with 11 bases between the two germline ends. The CDR3 DNA is TGTGCCAGCAGTCCGACCCAGGGCACCGGGGAGCTGTTTTTT. Translation gives CASSPTQGTGELFF.

The chain links TRBV5-1 to TRBJ2-3, with 11 bases fitting TRBD2. The CDR3 is made up of 15 amino acids. J was trimmed by 3 bases and V by 4 bases; bases with no gene match: 4. Looked up from germline, CDR1 is SGHRS and CDR2 is YFSETQ. This CDR3 reads CASSQGLAETDTQYF. The DNA for the CDR3 is TGCGCCAGCAGCCAGGGACTAGCGGAAACAGATACGCAGTATTTT.